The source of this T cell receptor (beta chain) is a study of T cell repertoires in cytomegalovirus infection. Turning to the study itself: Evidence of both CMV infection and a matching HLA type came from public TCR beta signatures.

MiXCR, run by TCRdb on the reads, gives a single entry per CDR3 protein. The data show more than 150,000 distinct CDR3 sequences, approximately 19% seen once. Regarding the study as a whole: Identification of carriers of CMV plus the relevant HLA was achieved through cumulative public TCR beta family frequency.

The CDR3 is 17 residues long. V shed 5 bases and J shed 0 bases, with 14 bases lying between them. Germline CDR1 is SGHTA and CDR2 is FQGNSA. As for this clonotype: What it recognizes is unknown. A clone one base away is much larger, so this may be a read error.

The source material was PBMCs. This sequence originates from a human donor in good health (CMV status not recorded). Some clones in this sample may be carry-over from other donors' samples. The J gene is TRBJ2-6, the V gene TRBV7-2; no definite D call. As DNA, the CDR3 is TGTGCCAGCAGCACACAGACCGCCCCCTCTGGGGCCAACGTCCTGACTTTC. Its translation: CASSTQTAPSGANVLTF.